The 18 T cell receptor beta chains presented below share a single source sample, sequenced in a study of blood T cell repertoires in COVID-19. Sequencing was performed with immunoSEQ multiplex PCR; in TCRdb, only in-frame clones are kept and a portion is missing. Of roughly 150,000 clones detected, more than 70% appear once; the ten largest clones hold around 6%. Sequencing input: PBMCs or T cells enriched from blood (not recorded which). The source is a man in his forties who had recovered from COVID-19.

The chain recombines TRBV7-9 with TRBJ1-5; D is possibly TRBD1 (5 bases). CDR3 length equals 15 residues. Germline assignment: CDR1 SEHNR and CDR2 FQNEAQ (reference sequence). Trimming shortened V by 5 bases and J by 4 bases, and 15 bases separated the two germline ends. CDR3 DNA sequence: TGTGCCAGCAGCCAAGGAGAGACAGAGAATCAGCCCCAGCATTTT. It translates to CASSQGETENQPQHF.

This chain joins TRBV10-3 and TRBJ1-2; 12 nucleotides line up with TRBD1. The V gene's germline CDR1 is ENHRY and CDR2 SYGVKD. J was trimmed by 4 bases and V by 5 bases; bases with no gene match: 5. This CDR3 region has 15 residues. CDR3 sequence (DNA): TGTGCCATCAGTTCCGGGACAGGGGGCGCCTATGGCTACACCTTC. Its protein is CAISSGTGGAYGYTF.

V and J are TRBV2 and TRBJ1-1; D is undetermined. Germline values: CDR1 SNHLY, CDR2 FYNNEI. This CDR3 contains 13 residues. Trimming stripped 6 bases from V and 1 base from J, with 9 bases between. The CDR3 DNA is TGTGCCAGCAGCCGTCGACAGAACACTGAAGCTTTCTTT. Protein: CASSRRQNTEAFF.

The chain carries TRBV21-1 and TRBJ2-7; no check of the table's D call, TRBD1, against the DNA was made. TRBV21-1 is a pseudogene segment. The CDR3 is made up of 17 amino acids. CDR3 sequence reads: CASGRRQVLLHAYEQYV. The CDR3 DNA reads TGTGCCAGCGGCCGTAGGCAGGTCCTGCTCCATGCCTACGAGCAGTACGTC.

The DNA for the CDR3 is TGCGCCACCGGACTGACAATCGAACAGACCCAGTACTTC. It specifies CATGLTIEQTQYF. The rearrangement links TRBV5-1 to TRBJ2-5, with TRBD2 as a possible D gene (5 bases). CDR3 size: 13 residues. The V gene's germline CDR1 is SGHRS and CDR2 YFSETQ. Trimming shortened V by 9 bases and J by 6 bases, and 18 bases separated the two germline ends.

The chain couples TRBV6-5 to TRBJ2-4, with TRBD1 matching 10 bases. The CDR3 spans 15 residues. Germline CDR1 reads MNHEY; CDR2 reads SVGAGI. V gave up 4 bases and J gave up 8 bases; unmatched junction bases: 8. This CDR3 reads CASSWRGTGVDIQYF. The DNA of the CDR3 is TGTGCCAGCAGTTGGCGGGGGACAGGGGTAGACATTCAGTACTTC.

This clone was seen more than once but under ten times. V gene TRBV30 combines with J gene TRBJ2-7; D might be TRBD1 (5 bases). Per the germline V gene, CDR1 is GTSNPN and CDR2 is SVGIG (reference sequence). This CDR3 is 16 amino acids long. Trimming pared 2 bases from V and 2 bases from J, leaving 19 bases between. The CDR3 nucleotides are TGTGCCTGGAGTACCCTGGAAGGGGCTCTCCCCTACGAGCAGTACTTC. It specifies CAWSTLEGALPYEQYF.

The V gene is TRBV11-1, the J gene TRBJ2-5; a weak D match, TRBD2 (5 bases). V was trimmed by 3 bases and J by 5 bases, leaving 16 bases between them. The CDR3 consists of 15 residues. The germline V gene encodes CDR1 SGHAT and CDR2 FQDESV (reference sequence). The CDR3 DNA is TGTGCCAGCAGCTTCGGAGGAGGCACTGGCGAGACCCAGTACTTC. This encodes CASSFGGGTGETQYF.

This clone has just a few counts. Other DNA sequences in the same sample also yield this CDR3. The V call is TRBV5-1, the J call TRBJ2-2, with D tentatively TRBD2 (6 bases). The CDR3 has 15 residues. V was clipped by 0 bases and J by 1 base, with 7 bases between them. Germline CDR1 and CDR2: SGHRS and YFSETQ. The CDR3 DNA sequence: TGCGCCAGCAGCTTGGGGGGACTGAACACCGGGGAGCTGTTTTTT. Amino acids: CASSLGGLNTGELFF.

This clone was seen only a few times. The chain employs TRBV27 and TRBJ1-3; 7 positions agree with TRBD1. Germline CDR1 reads MNHEY; CDR2 reads SMNVEV (reference sequence). This CDR3 is 13 amino acids long. Trimming cost V 9 bases and J 7 bases; bases outside gene matches: 9. The CDR3 nucleotides are TGTGCCAGTTCCAGACAGGGTGGGAACACCATATATTTT. This translates into CASSRQGGNTIYF.

J is TRBJ2-5 and V is TRBV9; 7 nucleotides match TRBD2. Trimming took 5 bases from V and 5 from J; bases not matched to a gene: 15. This CDR3 region has 16 residues. Germline V gives CDR1 SGDLS, CDR2 YYNGEE. The CDR3 DNA sequence: TGTGCCAGCAGTTCGGGAGCTAGCGGATGGGGGGAGACCCAGTACTTC. Residues: CASSSGASGWGETQYF.

This clone turned up a few times. One end of the junction varies from germline; a read error may be responsible. The chain combines TRBV11-2 with TRBJ2-7; tentative D call: TRBD2 (5 bases). This CDR3 has 13 amino acids. Germline V lookup: CDR1 SGHAT, CDR2 FQNNGV. DNA for the CDR3: TGTGCCAGCAGCTTAGAACCCCGGGATGTCACCTCCTTC. The encoded protein is CASSLEPRDVTSF.

This chain joins TRBV4-1 and TRBJ2-1; D might be TRBD1 (5 bases). This CDR3 region has 12 residues. V dropped 0 bases and J dropped 12 bases, with 9 bases sitting between them. Germline V gene sequence: CDR1 MGHRA, CDR2 YSYEKL. This CDR3 reads CASSQDIQGQFF. DNA for the CDR3: TGCGCCAGCAGCCAAGATATCCAGGGGCAGTTCTTC.

This clone appeared a single time. This chain joins TRBV5-1 and TRBJ1-1, with 7 nucleotides matching TRBD1. Trimming removed 1 base from V and 3 bases from J; junction bases left unmatched: 6. The V gene's germline CDR1 is SGHRS and CDR2 YFSETQ. The CDR3 sequence is 15 residues long. CDR3 sequence: CASSLLTGVYTEAFF. CDR3 nucleotide sequence: TGCGCCAGCAGCTTGCTAACAGGGGTGTACACTGAAGCTTTCTTT.

The chain carries TRBV7-2 and TRBJ1-2, with 10 nucleotides matching TRBD1. The CDR3 extends over 16 amino acids. Germline V gene data show CDR1 as SGHTA and CDR2 as FQGNSA. With 5 bases clipped from V and 7 bases from J, the junction kept 13 bases outside the gene matches. This CDR3 is CASSPNSDRGLVGYTF. The CDR3 bases are TGTGCCAGCAGCCCCAATAGCGACAGGGGGCTGGTTGGCTACACCTTC.

The rearrangement uses TRBV5-6 and TRBJ2-7, with 9 bases lining up with TRBD1. The ends lost 4 bases at V and 3 bases at J; junction bases unmatched: 5. This CDR3 is built from 14 residues. CDR1 is SGHDT, CDR2 YYEEEE, per germline. In DNA form, the CDR3 reads TGTGCCAGCAGCCGTGGACAGGGGATCTACGAGCAGTACGTC. Protein sequence: CASSRGQGIYEQYV.

The V call is TRBV11-2, the J call TRBJ2-1; D is uncertain. The V gene lost 0 bases and the J gene lost 12 bases, with 6 bases spanning the gap. The CDR3 has 11 amino acids. Looked up from germline, CDR1 is SGHAT and CDR2 is FQNNGV. CDR3 residues: CASSLEFRQFF. CDR3 nucleotide sequence: TGTGCCAGCAGCTTAGAATTCAGGCAGTTCTTC. The full variable domain, in which reference TRBV11-2 and TRBJ2-1 provide the parts outside the CDR3, is EAGVAQSPRYKIIEKRQSVAFWCNPISGHATLYWYQQILGQGPKLLIQFQNNGVVDDSQLPKDRFSAERLKGVDSTLKIQPAKLEDSAVYLCASSLEFRQFFGPGTRLTVL.

This rearrangement joins TRBV7-8 to TRBJ2-5, with D maybe TRBD1 (7 bases). CDR1 is SGHVS and CDR2 is FQNEAQ in the germline V gene. The CDR3 consists of 16 residues. The ends were cut back, 0 bases at V and 5 bases at J, with 16 bases in the middle. Written as DNA, the CDR3 is TGTGCCAGCAGCTTAGCGCGGGACAGCGGTCGGGAGACCCAGTACTTC. It is translated as CASSLARDSGRETQYF. Full variable domain (remainder filled in from reference TRBV7-8 and TRBJ2-5): GAGVSQSPRYKVAKRGQDVALRCDPISGHVSLFWYQQALGQGPEFLTYFQNEAQLDKSGLPSDRFFAERPEGSVSTLKIQRTQQEDSAVYLCASSLARDSGRETQYFGPGTRLLVL.